The sequence of this T cell receptor beta chain was determined in a study of shared clonotypes between healthy human individuals. Background on the study: For every donor, three CD4 naive, three CD4 memory, two CD8 naive and one CD8 memory plates were used.

Here immunoSEQ multiplex PCR was the method, and the copy in TCRdb shows in-frame clones only, minus some. This table has about 2,500,000 clones, more than 90% appearing once. The V gene lost 4 bases and the J gene lost 0 bases, with 16 bases spanning the gap. Per germline, CDR1 KGHSH and CDR2 LQKENI. The CDR3 spans 16 residues. This sequence originates from a man aged 18 to 30 in good health. Sequenced sample: naive CD4+ T cells sorted from blood. The subset here: CD45RA+ positively selected. The genes are TRBV18 and TRBJ2-7; the D call may be TRBD1 or TRBD2 (6 bases each). The CDR3 DNA reads as TGTGCCAGCTCACTAAACGGGGGCGCAAGCTCCTACGAGCAGTACTTC. Its translation is CASSLNGGASSYEQYF.